The entry below describes one T cell receptor (beta chain). Its specificity is not known. The sample is drawn from a study of regulatory dendritic cells for organ transplantation. Allogeneic regulatory or mature dendritic cells were co-cultured for 5 days with CFSE-labeled sorted T cells at 1:10. Generated by immunoSEQ multiplex PCR, the TCRdb table keeps only in-frame clones and is missing some. In the table there are roughly 20,000 clones, under 80% of which are singletons. Germline V CDR1 and CDR2: SGHTA, FQGNSA. The CDR3 length is 14 residues. Trimming cost V 1 base and J 10 bases, with 15 bases left between them.

The chain carries TRBV7-2 and TRBJ2-3, with D unclear. The sequence was collected from a human donor in good health. The sample consisted of memory CD4+ T cells from blood cultured with regulatory dendritic cells. The subset denotes: CD45RO+ memory T cells. CDR3: CASSLVGETGAQYF. The CDR3 nucleotides read TGTGCCAGCAGCTTAGTTGGGGAAACTGGGGCGCAGTATTTT.